Here is one T cell receptor (beta chain) with its context. The protocol was immunoSEQ multiplex PCR, while the TCRdb copy is restricted to in-frame clones and leaves out a portion. This table has about 660,000 clones, around 87% appearing once. The entry originates in a study of shared T cell receptors in the human thymus. Germline V gene lookup returns CDR1 SEHNR and CDR2 FQNEAQ (reference sequence). The CDR3 consists of 13 residues. V dropped 1 base and J dropped 4; count of bases not matched to a gene: 0. The sample also formed part of further work on human thymus T cells. This second report adds: Thymus pieces cut out during corrective heart surgery were the tissue that was used.

The material sequenced was thymocytes. V gene TRBV7-9 combines with J gene TRBJ1-2; 7 nucleotides align to TRBD1. The receptor comes from a boy less than two years old with a congenital heart defect. CDR3 nucleotides: TGTGCCAGCAGCTTAGACAGGGGCTATGGCTACACCTTC. Its protein is CASSLDRGYGYTF. Complete variable domain (other parts from reference TRBV7-9 and TRBJ1-2): DTGVSQNPRHKITKRGQNVTFRCDPISEHNRLYWYRQTLGQGPEFLTYFQNEAQLEKSRLLSDRFSAERPKGSFSTLEIQRTEQGDSAMYLCASSLDRGYGYTFGSGTRLTVV.